The present entry profiles one TCR beta chain with its context. This CDR3 region has 15 residues. Germline trimming cut 3 bases from V and 4 bases from J; bases unmatched to any gene: 6. Germline CDR1 MNHEY, CDR2 SVGEGT. This entry is derived from a study of blood T cell repertoires in COVID-19. This table comes from immunoSEQ multiplex PCR, and its TCRdb copy is limited to in-frame clones, with some not included. The sample carries around 100,000 clones, more than 85% recorded once. Sample: peripheral blood. The chain recombines TRBV6-2 or TRBV6-3 with TRBJ1-2; 9 nucleotides align to TRBD1. The clonotype comes from a man in his fifties or sixties with active COVID-19. The chain's CDR3 is CASSYEGQGGYGYTF. The DNA for the CDR3 is TGTGCCAGCAGTTATGAGGGACAGGGCGGCTATGGCTACACCTTC.